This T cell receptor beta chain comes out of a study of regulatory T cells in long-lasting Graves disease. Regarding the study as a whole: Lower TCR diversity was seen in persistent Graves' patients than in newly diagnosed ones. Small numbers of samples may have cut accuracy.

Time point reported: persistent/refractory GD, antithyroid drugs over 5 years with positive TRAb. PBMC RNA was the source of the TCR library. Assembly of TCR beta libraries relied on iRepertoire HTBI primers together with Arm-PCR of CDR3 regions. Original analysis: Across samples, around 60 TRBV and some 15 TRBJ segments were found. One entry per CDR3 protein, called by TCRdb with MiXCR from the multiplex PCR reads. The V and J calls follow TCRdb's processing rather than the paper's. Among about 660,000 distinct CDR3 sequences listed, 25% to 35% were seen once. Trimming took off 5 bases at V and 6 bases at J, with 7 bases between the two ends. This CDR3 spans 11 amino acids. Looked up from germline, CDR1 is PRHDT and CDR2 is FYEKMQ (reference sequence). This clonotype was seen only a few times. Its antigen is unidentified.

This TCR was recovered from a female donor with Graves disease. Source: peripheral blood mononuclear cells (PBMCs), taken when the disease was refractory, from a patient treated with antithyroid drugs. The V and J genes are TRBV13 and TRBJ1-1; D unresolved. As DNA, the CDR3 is TGTGCCAGCAGCCACGGCCCTGAAGCTTTCTTT. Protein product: CASSHGPEAFF.